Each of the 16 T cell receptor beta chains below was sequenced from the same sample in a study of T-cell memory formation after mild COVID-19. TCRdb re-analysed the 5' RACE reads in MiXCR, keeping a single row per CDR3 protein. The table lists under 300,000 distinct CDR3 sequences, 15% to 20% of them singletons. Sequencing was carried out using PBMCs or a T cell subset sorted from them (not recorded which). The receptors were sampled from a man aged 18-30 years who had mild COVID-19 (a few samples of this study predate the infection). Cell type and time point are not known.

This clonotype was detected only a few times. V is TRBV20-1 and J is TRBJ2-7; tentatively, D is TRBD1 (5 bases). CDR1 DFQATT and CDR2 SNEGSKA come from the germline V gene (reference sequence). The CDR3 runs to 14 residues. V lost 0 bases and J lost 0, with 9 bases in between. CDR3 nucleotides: TGCAGTGCTAGAGAGCCGCAGGGCTCCTACGAGCAGTACGTC. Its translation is CSAREPQGSYEQYV.

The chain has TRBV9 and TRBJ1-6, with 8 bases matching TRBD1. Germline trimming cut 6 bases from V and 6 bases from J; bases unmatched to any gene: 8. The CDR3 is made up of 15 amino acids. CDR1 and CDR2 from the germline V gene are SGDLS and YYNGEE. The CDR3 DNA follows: TGTGCCAGCACCTCGACAGGGGCCAGTAATTCACCCCTCCACTTT. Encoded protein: CASTSTGASNSPLHF.

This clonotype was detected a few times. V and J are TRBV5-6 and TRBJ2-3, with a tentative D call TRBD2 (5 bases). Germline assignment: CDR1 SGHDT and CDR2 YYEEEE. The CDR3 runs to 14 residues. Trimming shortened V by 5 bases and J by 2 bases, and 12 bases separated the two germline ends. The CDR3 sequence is CASRGSPYTDTQYF. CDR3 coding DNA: TGTGCCAGCAGGGGGAGTCCATACACAGATACGCAGTATTTT. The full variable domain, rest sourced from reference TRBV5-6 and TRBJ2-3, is DAGVTQSPTHLIKTRGQQVTLRCSPKSGHDTVSWYQQALGQGPQFIFQYYEEEERQRGNFPDRFSGHQFPNYSSELNVNALLLGDSALYLCASRGSPYTDTQYFGPGTRLTVL.

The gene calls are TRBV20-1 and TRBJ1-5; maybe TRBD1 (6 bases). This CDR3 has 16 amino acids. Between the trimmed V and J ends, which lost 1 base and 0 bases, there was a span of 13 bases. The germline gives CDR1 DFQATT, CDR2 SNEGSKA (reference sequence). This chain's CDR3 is CSARVGGADSNQPQHF. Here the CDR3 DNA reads TGCAGTGCTAGAGTTGGGGGGGCTGATAGCAATCAGCCCCAGCATTTT.

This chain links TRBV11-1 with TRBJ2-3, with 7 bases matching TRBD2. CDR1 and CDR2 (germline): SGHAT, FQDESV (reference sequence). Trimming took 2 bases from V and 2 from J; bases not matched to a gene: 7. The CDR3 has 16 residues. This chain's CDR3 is CASSLRAGDPTDTQYF. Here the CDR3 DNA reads TGTGCCAGCAGCTTAAGGGCGGGGGACCCCACAGATACGCAGTATTTT.

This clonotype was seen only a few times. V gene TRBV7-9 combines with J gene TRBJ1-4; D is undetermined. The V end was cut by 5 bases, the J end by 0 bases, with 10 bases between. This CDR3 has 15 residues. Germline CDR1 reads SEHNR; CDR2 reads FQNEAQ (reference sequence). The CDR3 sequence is CASSPSGTTNEKLFF. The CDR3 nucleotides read TGTGCCAGCAGCCCCTCCGGTACAACTAATGAAAAACTGTTTTTT. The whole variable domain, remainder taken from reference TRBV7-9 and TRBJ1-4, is DTGVSQNPRHKITKRGQNVTFRCDPISEHNRLYWYRQTLGQGPEFLTYFQNEAQLEKSRLLSDRFSAERPKGSFSTLEIQRTEQGDSAMYLCASSPSGTTNEKLFFGSGTQLSVL.

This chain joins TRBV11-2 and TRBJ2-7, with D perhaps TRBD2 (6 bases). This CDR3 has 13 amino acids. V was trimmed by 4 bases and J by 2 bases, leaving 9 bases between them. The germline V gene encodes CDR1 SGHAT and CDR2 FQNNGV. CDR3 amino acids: CASSSGRTYEQYF. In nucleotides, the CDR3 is TGTGCCAGCAGCTCCGGGAGAACCTACGAGCAGTACTTC.

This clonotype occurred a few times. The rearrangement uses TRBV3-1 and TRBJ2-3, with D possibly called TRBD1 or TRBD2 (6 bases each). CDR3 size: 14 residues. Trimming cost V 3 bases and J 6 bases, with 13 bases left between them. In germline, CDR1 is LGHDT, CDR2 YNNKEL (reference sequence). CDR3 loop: CASSHRGPTDTQYF. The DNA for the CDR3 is TGTGCCAGCAGCCACCGGGGGCCTACGGATACGCAGTATTTT.

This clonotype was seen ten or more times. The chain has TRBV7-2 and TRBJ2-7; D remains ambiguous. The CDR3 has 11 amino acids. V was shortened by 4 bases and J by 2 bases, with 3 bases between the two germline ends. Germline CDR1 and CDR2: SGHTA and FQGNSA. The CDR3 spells CASSSPYEQYF. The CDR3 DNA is TGTGCCAGCAGCTCCCCCTACGAGCAGTACTTC.

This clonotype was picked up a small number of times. As DNA, the CDR3 is TGTGCCAGCAGCTTTCCGTCTTCTCGCGGCACAGATACGCAGTATTTT. Translating it yields CASSFPSSRGTDTQYF. V is TRBV7-9 and J is TRBJ2-3; no firm D call. CDR1 SEHNR and CDR2 FQNEAQ come from the germline V gene (reference sequence). V lost 3 bases and J lost 1, with 14 bases in between. The CDR3 runs 16 residues.

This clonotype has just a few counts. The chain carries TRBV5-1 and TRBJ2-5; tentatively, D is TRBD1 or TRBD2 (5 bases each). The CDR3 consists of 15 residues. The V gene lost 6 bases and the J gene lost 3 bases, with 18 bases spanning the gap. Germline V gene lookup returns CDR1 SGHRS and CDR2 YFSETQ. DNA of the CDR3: TGCGCCAGCAAGAAATTAAGGGACGGCGAAGAGACCCAGTACTTC. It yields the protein CASKKLRDGEETQYF.

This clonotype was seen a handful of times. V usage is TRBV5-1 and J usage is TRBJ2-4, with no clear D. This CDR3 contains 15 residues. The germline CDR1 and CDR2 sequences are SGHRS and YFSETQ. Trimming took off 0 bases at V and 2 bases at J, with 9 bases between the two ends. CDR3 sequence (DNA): TGCGCCAGCAGCTTGGAGCCAGTCTCCAAAAACATTCAGTACTTC. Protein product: CASSLEPVSKNIQYF. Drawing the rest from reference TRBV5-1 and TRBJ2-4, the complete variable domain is KAGVTQTPRYLIKTRGQQVTLSCSPISGHRSVSWYQQTPGQGLQFLFEYFSETQRNKGNFPGRFSGRQFSNSRSEMNVSTLELGDSALYLCASSLEPVSKNIQYFGAGTRLSVL.

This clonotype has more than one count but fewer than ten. The CDR3 nucleotides are TGTGCCAGCAGCCAAAGAGGGGACAGGGGCCAAGAGACCCAGTACTTC. Translating gives CASSQRGDRGQETQYF. V is TRBV5-5 and J is TRBJ2-5, with 10 bases identical to TRBD1. CDR1 is SGHKS, CDR2 YYEKEE, per germline (reference sequence). The CDR3 contains 16 residues. Unmatched junction bases numbered 7, after V lost 4 bases and J lost 1 base. Complete variable domain (other parts from reference TRBV5-5 and TRBJ2-5): DAGVTQSPTHLIKTRGQQVTLRCSPISGHKSVSWYQQVLGQGPQFIFQYYEKEERGRGNFPDRFSARQFPNYSSELNVNALLLGDSALYLCASSQRGDRGQETQYFGPGTRLLVL.

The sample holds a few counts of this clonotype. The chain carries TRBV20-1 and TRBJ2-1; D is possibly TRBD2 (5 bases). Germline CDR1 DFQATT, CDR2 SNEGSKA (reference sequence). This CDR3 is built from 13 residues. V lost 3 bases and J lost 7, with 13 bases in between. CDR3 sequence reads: CSASGDGDNEQFF. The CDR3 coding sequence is TGCAGTGCTAGCGGGGATGGGGATAATGAGCAGTTCTTC.

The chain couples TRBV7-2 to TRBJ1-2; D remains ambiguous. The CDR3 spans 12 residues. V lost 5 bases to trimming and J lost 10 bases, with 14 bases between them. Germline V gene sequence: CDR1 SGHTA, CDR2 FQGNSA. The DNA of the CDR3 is TGTGCCAGCAGCGCTGACCCATCAGCCTACACCTTC. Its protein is CASSADPSAYTF.

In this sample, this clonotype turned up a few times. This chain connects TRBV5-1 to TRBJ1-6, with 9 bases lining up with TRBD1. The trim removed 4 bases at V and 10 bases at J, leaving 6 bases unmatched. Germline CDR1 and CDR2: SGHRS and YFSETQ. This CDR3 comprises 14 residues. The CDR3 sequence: CASSLDRGGSPLHF. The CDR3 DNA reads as TGCGCCAGCAGCCTGGACAGGGGTGGCTCACCCCTCCACTTT.